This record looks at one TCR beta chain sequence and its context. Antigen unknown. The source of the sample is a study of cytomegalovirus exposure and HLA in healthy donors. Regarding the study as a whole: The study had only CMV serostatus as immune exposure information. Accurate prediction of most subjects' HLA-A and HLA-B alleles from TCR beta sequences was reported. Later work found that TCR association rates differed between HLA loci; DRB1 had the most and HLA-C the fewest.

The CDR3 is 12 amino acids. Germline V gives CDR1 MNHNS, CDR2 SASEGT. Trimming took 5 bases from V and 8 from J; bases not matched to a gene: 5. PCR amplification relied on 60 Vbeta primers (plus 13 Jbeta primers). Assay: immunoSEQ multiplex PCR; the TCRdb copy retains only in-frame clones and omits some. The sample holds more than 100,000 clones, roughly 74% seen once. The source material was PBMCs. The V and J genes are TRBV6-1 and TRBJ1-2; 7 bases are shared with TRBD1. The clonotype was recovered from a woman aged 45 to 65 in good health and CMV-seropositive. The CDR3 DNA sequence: TGTGCCAGCAGTTGGGACAGTGGGGGCTACACCTTC. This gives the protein CASSWDSGGYTF.